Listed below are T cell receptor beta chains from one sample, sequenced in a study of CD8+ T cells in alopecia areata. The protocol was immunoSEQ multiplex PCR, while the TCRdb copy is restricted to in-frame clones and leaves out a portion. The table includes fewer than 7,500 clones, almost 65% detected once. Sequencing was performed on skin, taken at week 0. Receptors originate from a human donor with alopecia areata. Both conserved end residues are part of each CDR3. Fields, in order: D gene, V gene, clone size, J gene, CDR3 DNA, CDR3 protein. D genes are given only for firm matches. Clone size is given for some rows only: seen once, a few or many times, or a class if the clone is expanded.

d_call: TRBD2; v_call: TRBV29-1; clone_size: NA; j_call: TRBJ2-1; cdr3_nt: TGCAGCGTGCTTAAGGGCGGGAGCTCCTACAATGAGCAGTTCTTC; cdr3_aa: CSVLKGGSSYNEQFF
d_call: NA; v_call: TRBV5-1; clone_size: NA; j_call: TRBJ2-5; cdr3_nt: TGCGCCAGCAGCCCGGGAGTCGTGTGGCAAGAGACCCAGTACTTC; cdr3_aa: CASSPGVVWQETQYF
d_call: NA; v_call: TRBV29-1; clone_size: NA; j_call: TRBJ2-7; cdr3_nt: TGCAGCGTTGGATATCCAGGGTTAGTCGGCGAGCAGTACTTC; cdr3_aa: CSVGYPGLVGEQYF
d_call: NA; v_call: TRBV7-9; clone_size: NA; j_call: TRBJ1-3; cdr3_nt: TGTGCCAGCAGCTCACTTGGGGCCGGAAACACCATATATTTT; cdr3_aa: CASSSLGAGNTIYF
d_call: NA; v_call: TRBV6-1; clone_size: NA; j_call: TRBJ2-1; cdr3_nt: TGTGCCAGCCTTAGTGCCAGGATCTACAATGAGCAGTTCTTC; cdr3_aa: CASLSARIYNEQFF
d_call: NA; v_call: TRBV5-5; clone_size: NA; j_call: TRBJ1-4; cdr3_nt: TGTGCCAGCAGCTCCCTTGAGGGAGCAACTAATGAAAAACTGTTTTTT; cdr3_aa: CASSSLEGATNEKLFF
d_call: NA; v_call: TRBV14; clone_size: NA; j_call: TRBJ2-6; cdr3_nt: TGTGCCAGCTCCAGGGACTCTGGGGCCAACGTCCTGACTTTC; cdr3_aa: CASSRDSGANVLTF
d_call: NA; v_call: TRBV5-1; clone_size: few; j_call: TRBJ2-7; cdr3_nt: TGCGCCAGCAGGGTGGACTCCTACGAGCAGTACTTC; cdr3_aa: CASRVDSYEQYF
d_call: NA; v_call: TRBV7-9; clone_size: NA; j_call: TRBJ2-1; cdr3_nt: TGTGCCAGCAGCTTAACAAGGGCTTTTGTCCCCTACAATGAGCAGTTCTTC; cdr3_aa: CASSLTRAFVPYNEQFF
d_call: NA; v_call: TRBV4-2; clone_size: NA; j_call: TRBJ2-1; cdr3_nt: TGTGCCAGCAGCAGCACCTTTAGCGGTAGTATGGGGAGTGAGCAGTTCTTC; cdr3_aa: CASSSTFSGSMGSEQFF
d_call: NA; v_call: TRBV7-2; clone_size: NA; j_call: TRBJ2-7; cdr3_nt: TGTGCCAGCAGCCCCTCTTTGGACCACGAGCAGTACTTC; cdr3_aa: CASSPSLDHEQYF
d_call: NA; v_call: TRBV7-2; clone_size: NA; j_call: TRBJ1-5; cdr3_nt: TGTGCCAGCAGCTTACAGGGTTATCAGCCCCAGCATTTT; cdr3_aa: CASSLQGYQPQHF
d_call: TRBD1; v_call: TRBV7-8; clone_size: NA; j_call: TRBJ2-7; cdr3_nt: TGTGCCAGCAGCCCCCGCGGGACAGGTAAAGGCGAGCAGTACTTC; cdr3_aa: CASSPRGTGKGEQYF
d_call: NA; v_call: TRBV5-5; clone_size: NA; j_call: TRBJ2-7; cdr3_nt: TGTGCCAGCAGCTCGTCTCGGCCCCACGAGCAGTACTTC; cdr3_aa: CASSSSRPHEQYF
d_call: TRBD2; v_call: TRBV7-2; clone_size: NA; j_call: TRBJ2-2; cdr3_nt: TGTGCCAGCAGCTTCAGCGGGGCTACCGGGGAGCTGTTTTTT; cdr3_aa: CASSFSGATGELFF
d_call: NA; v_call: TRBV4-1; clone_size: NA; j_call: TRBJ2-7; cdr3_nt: TGTGCCAGCAGCCCCCGGACTGCCGTCTACGAGCAGTACTTC; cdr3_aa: CASSPRTAVYEQYF
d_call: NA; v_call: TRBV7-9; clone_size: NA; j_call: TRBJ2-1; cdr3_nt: TGTGCCAGCAGCTTATTGACCCGGGACAATGAGCAGTTCTTC; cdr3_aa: CASSLLTRDNEQFF
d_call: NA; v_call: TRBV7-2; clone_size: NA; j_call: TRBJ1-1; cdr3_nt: TGTGCCAGCAGCTTCCCCCCCGACGGGGTGAGCACTGAAGCTTTCTTT; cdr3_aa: CASSFPPDGVSTEAFF
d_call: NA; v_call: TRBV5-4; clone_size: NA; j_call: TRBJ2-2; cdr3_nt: TGTGCCAGCAGCTTGGAGGGCCCGGTCGGGGAGCTGTTTTTT; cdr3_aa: CASSLEGPVGELFF
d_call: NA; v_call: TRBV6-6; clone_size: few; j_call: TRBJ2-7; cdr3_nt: TGTGCCAGCACCAAACTCTCCGGGACTCCCGAGCAGTACTTC; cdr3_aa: CASTKLSGTPEQYF
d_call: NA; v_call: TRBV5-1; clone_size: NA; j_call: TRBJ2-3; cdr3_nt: TGCGCCAGCAGCTTGTATGTTAAGCCGGCCACAGATACGCAGTATTTT; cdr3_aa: CASSLYVKPATDTQYF
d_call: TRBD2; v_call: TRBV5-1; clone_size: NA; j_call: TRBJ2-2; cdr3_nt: TGCGCCAGCAGGGGAGGGCCCGGGGAGCTGTTTTTT; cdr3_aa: CASRGGPGELFF
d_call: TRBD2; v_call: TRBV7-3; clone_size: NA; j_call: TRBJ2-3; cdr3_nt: TGTGCCAGCAGCACGGCAGCGGGGGGGAGCACAGATACGCAGTATTTT; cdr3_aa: CASSTAAGGSTDTQYF
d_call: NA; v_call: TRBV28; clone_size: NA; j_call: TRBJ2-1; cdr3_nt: TGTGCCAGCAGTCGGACAGCCCTTACCTACAATGAGCAGTTCTTC; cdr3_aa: CASSRTALTYNEQFF
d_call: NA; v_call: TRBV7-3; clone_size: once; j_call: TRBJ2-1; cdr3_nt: TGTGCCAGCAGCTTATGGGGGGACTACAATGAGCAGTTCTTC; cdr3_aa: CASSLWGDYNEQFF
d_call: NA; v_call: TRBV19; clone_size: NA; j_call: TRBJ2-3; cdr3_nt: TGTGCCAGTAGTATAGATGAGGGGAATACGCAGTATTTT; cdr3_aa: CASSIDEGNTQYF
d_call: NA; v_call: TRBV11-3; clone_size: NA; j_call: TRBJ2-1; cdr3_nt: TGTGCCAGCTCCCCAAACAGGAATGAGCAGTTCTTC; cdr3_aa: CASSPNRNEQFF
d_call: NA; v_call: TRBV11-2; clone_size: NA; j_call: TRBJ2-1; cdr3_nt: TGTGCCAGCAGTCCTACCCGGGACGGGGCTTACAATGAGCAGTTCTTC; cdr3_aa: CASSPTRDGAYNEQFF
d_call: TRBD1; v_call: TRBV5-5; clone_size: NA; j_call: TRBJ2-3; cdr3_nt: TGTGCCAGCAGCCGGACAGGGGTCACAGATACGCAGTATTTT; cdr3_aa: CASSRTGVTDTQYF
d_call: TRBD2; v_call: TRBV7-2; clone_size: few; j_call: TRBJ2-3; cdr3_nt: TGTGCCAGCAGCTTAGTTGCCGGGGGGGCCGGTTTATTCACAGATACGCAGTATTTT; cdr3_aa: CASSLVAGGAGLFTDTQYF
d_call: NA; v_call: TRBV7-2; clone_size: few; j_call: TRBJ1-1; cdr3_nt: TGTGCCAGCAGCCTCGTGGAGGGCGGACCTGAAGCTTTCTTT; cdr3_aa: CASSLVEGGPEAFF
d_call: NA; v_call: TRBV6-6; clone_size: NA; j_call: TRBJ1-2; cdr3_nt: TGTGCCAGCAGTCGCGGACTTCAGGAACGTGGCTACACCTTC; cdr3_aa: CASSRGLQERGYTF
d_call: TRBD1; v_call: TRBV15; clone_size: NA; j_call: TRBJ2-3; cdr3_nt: TGTGCCACCAGCAGAGATAGGGGGACAGGGTCAGATACGCAGTATTTT; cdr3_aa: CATSRDRGTGSDTQYF
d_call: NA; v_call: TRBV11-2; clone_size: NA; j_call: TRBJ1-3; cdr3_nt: TGTGCCAGCAGCTTAGAAGGGGCAGCTGGAAACACCATATATTTT; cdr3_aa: CASSLEGAAGNTIYF
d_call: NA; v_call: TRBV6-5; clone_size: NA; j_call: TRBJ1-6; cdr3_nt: TGTGCCAGCAGTTACTCACAGCCGATAGATAATTCACCCCTCCACTTT; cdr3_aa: CASSYSQPIDNSPLHF
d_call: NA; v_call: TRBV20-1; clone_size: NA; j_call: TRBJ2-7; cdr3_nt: TGCAGTGCCAGGACAACCTACGAGCAGTACTTC; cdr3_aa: CSARTTYEQYF
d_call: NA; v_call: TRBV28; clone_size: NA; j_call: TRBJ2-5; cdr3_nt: TGTGCCAGCAGTTTTAGGGAGACCCAGTACTTC; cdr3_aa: CASSFRETQYF
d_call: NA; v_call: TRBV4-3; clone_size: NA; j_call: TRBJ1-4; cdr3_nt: TGCGCCAGCAGCCGGACTCGGGGAGAGGCTAATGAAAAACTGTTTTTT; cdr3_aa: CASSRTRGEANEKLFF
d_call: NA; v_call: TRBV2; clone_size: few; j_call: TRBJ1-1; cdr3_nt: TGTGCCAGCAGATACAACCAGGGGAAAACTGAAGCTTTCTTT; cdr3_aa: CASRYNQGKTEAFF
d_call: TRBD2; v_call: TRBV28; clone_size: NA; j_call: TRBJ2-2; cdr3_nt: TGTGCCAGCAGTACCCTAGGGACTAGCGGGGACACCGGGGAGCTGTTTTTT; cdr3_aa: CASSTLGTSGDTGELFF
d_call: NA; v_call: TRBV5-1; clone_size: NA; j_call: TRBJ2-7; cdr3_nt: TGCGCCAGCAGTCAGGACTACGAGCAGTACTTC; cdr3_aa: CASSQDYEQYF